This TCR beta chain was sequenced in a study of neoadjuvant anti-PD-1 for oral cavity cancer (dated by TCRdb to about 2021). Background on the whole study: Three to four biweekly doses of nivolumab at 3 mg/kg were mostly administered to patients before curative-intent surgical resection. A fourth nivolumab dose was given around day 43 to patients without progression, and definitive surgical resection was performed in those patients on days 50-56. Under RECIST 1.1, patients with complete response, partial response or stable disease were classed as responders, and patients with progression were classed as non-responders. There were roughly 11 patients in the parent correlative cohort, and the response rate was less than 40%.

From the germline V gene, CDR1 is MGHRA and CDR2 is YSYEKL. Cut back by 1 base and 12 bases, the V and J ends lie 10 bases apart. The CDR3 goes from the cysteine to the phenylalanine over 12 residues. The kept DNA is CDR3 alone, 36 bases in frame from the first base. PBMC libraries used mostly approximately 0.5 ug of input genomic DNA for deep sequencing, with six replicates per sample. The immunoSEQ hsTCRbeta kit was used to prepare TCRbeta libraries according to the manufacturer's instructions. An Illumina NovaSeq 6000 S4 flow cell was used to sequence the final libraries, which had first been combined to 3 nM. The paper's processing steps were these. The immunoSEQ Analyzer was used for raw data preprocessing and quality control. The analysis was restricted to productive rearrangements, with each unique CDR3 amino acid sequence defining a clonotype. Repertoire clonality was estimated as the Gini-Simpson index, which was calculated using the R package tcR. Student's t test was used to compare Gini indices, while Pearson correlation assessed associations with tumor size change. As stored in TCRdb, this immuneACCESS dataset retains in-frame rearrangements with V and J assigned. A fraction of the clones does not appear; measured against another copy, unresolved V genes explain less than half of the discrepancy, and the remainder lacks a known reason. The DNA gave D and trimming, while V, J and clone size come from that table. This sample comprises 14,000 or so clones, 50% to 65% of them detected only once. The top ten clones comprise 2.5% to 3% of the sample.

The time point label here, explained by the study, means: before neoadjuvant nivolumab. The patients had newly diagnosed stage II-IVA oral cavity squamous cell carcinoma and had not received any prior systemic or radiation treatment. Everyone in the cohort had locally advanced, HPV-negative oral cavity squamous cell carcinoma. No culture maintenance or expansion was done, as the peripheral blood mononuclear cells went straight to analysis. The samples were obtained from a longitudinal correlative study of a single-arm phase II trial testing neoadjuvant nivolumab in oral cavity squamous cell carcinoma. Subject-matched pre- and post-treatment PBMCs and tumors from three responders and three non-responders were subjected to genomic DNA-based TCRbeta sequencing. Peripheral blood mononuclear cells were collected before nivolumab treatment and were collected again after treatment, at the time of surgery. The Maxwell RSC DNA from Cells kit was used to isolate genomic DNA from PBMCs.

What the authors observed across the whole study: The TCR analyses had only three patients in each response group, and the authors called for validation in larger cohorts. After neoadjuvant nivolumab, non-responders showed significantly higher T cell clonality (Gini index) in PBMCs than responders did. Higher pretreatment blood Treg/Th17 ratios correlated with higher pretreatment blood TCRbeta clonality and lower post-treatment tumor TCRbeta clonality.

On this clone itself: Its binding antigen is unknown. There are no base qualities to consult, and no much larger clone falls within one base.

The V gene is TRBV4-1 and the J gene is TRBJ2-4; a confident D gene designation cannot be given. This specimen was PBMCs, taken before nivolumab (anti-PD-1) treatment. This clonotype originated in a person aged 40 to 85 with oral cavity squamous cell carcinoma. The DNA sequence follows: TGCGCCAGCAGCCAAGGCAGGTCAAATCAGTACTTC. Translated, this is CASSQGRSNQYF.